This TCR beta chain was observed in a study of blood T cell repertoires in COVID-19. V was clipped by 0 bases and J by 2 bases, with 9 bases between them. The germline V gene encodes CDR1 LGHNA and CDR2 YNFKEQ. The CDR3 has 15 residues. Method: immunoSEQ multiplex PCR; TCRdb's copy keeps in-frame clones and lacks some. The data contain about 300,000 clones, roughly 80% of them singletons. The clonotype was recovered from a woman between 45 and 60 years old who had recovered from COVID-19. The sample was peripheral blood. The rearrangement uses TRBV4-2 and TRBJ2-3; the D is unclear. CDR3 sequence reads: CASSQEGSHTDTQYF. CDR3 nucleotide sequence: TGTGCCAGCAGCCAAGAGGGCAGCCACACAGATACGCAGTATTTT.